This is a list of T cell receptor beta chains from one sample in a study of T cell clonotyping in hematopoietic cell transplantation. Generated by immunoSEQ multiplex PCR, the TCRdb table keeps only in-frame clones and is missing some. The sample carries 16,000 or so clones, 70% to 75% recorded once. Sequencing input: peripheral blood mononuclear cells. These TCRs come from a woman aged 60 to 75 in good health. Some clones in this sample may be carry-over from other donors' samples. The CDR3 runs from the conserved cysteine through the conserved F or W. The D gene is left open where the match is weak. Only some rows state a clone size, as once, few, many or a class for expanded clones.

abundance	v_gene	d_gene	j_gene	CDR3nt	CDR3aa
NA	TRBV9	TRBD1	TRBJ1-4	TGTGCCAGCAGCGTGCCCGGGACAGGGGGTGAACTGTTTTTT	CASSVPGTGGELFF
NA	TRBV6-1	NA	TRBJ1-5	TGTGCCAGCAGTGTGCAACAGCTGGTAAATCAGCCCCAGCATTTT	CASSVQQLVNQPQHF
few	TRBV6-5	NA	TRBJ1-2	TGTGCCAGCAGCCTCCAGGCGGCTAACTATGGCTACACCTTC	CASSLQAANYGYTF
once	TRBV6-5	NA	TRBJ1-1	TGTGCCAGCAGTTACGACTCGAGGACTGAAGCTTTCTTT	CASSYDSRTEAFF
NA	TRBV4-2	NA	TRBJ1-5	TGTGCCAGCAGCCAAGCCCTGGAGGTGGGTCAGCCCCAGCATTTT	CASSQALEVGQPQHF
NA	TRBV4-3	TRBD1	TRBJ2-7	TGCGCCAGCAGCCACGGCATGGGGACAGAGGCCTACGAGCAGTACTTC	CASSHGMGTEAYEQYF
NA	TRBV4-3	NA	TRBJ2-7	TGCGCCAGCAGCCAAGACCGGGGCACCTACGAGCAGTACTTC	CASSQDRGTYEQYF
NA	TRBV5-4	NA	TRBJ2-3	TGTGCCAGCAGCCCCCCTAGCCGCCCAGATACGCAGTATTTT	CASSPPSRPDTQYF
few	TRBV29-1	TRBD1	TRBJ1-1	TGCAGCGTTGAGGACGACAGGGGTTTGATGAACACTGAAGCTTTCTTT	CSVEDDRGLMNTEAFF
NA	TRBV5-1	TRBD1	TRBJ2-7	TGCGCCAGCAGCCACATTGGGACAGGGGTCTACGAGCAGTACTTC	CASSHIGTGVYEQYF
NA	TRBV13	TRBD2	TRBJ2-5	TGTGCCAGCAGCTTAGCAGCGGGGGATCAAGAGACCCAGTACTTC	CASSLAAGDQETQYF
NA	TRBV6-6	TRBD1	TRBJ2-7	TGTGCCAGCAAAGGCGGACAGGGAGGCCACGAGCAGTACTTC	CASKGGQGGHEQYF
NA	TRBV19	NA	TRBJ1-2	TGTGCCAGTAGAGGTGCCGATGGGTCTAACTATGGCTACACCTTC	CASRGADGSNYGYTF
NA	TRBV6-5	NA	TRBJ2-7	TGTGCCAGCAGTTACGCGCCCACCTACGAGCAGTACTTC	CASSYAPTYEQYF
NA	TRBV28	NA	TRBJ2-1	TGTGCCAGCAGCCAGGAGGGGTACTACAATGAGCAGTTCTTC	CASSQEGYYNEQFF
once	TRBV25-1	NA	TRBJ2-3	TGTGCCAGCACCCTTGGGGGCGACGCCCGAGATACGCAGTATTTT	CASTLGGDARDTQYF
NA	TRBV19	NA	TRBJ2-2	TGTGCCAGTAAGGGTTTCGACACCGGGGAGCTGTTTTTT	CASKGFDTGELFF
NA	TRBV30	NA	TRBJ2-5	TGTGCCTGGAGTCTATATCCCCAAGGGCCTGATAGGACCCAGTACTTC	CAWSLYPQGPDRTQYF
once	TRBV6-6	TRBD1	TRBJ2-7	TGTGCCAGCAGGCAGGGGGCGCGGGAGCAGTACTTC	CASRQGAREQYF
NA	TRBV11-2	NA	TRBJ1-2	TGTGCCAGCAGCTTAGATCTAAACTATGGCTACACCTTC	CASSLDLNYGYTF
NA	TRBV5-1	NA	TRBJ2-2	TGCGCCAGCAGCTTGTGGGGGGAGAACACCGGGGAGCTGTTTTTT	CASSLWGENTGELFF
NA	TRBV25-1	NA	TRBJ1-1	TGTGCCAGCAGTGAATATGACGGCACTGAAGCTTTCTTT	CASSEYDGTEAFF
NA	TRBV7-8	TRBD2	TRBJ2-2	TGTGCCAGCAGCTTACAGTCCGGGAGGACGAACACCGGGGAGCTGTTTTTT	CASSLQSGRTNTGELFF
NA	TRBV5-6	NA	TRBJ2-7	TGTGCCAGCAGCTTGGGGTTGGGGGTCTCCTACGAGCAGTACTTC	CASSLGLGVSYEQYF
few	TRBV2	NA	TRBJ1-6	TGTGCCAGCAGTGAAGCATCGGGGCCTAGGGGTTCACCCCTCCACTTT	CASSEASGPRGSPLHF
medium-sized	TRBV4-3	NA	TRBJ2-5	TGCGCCAGCAGCCAAGATCGTTATAAAGAGACCCAGTACTTC	CASSQDRYKETQYF
NA	TRBV6-6	TRBD2	TRBJ2-3	TGTGCCGTACAGCGGGACCCCGCGGGGGGTACGCAGTATTTT	CAVQRDPAGGTQYF
NA	TRBV28	TRBD1	TRBJ2-7	TGTGCCAGCAGAACCCCGGGACAGTTTTACGAGCAGTACTTC	CASRTPGQFYEQYF
NA	TRBV15	TRBD2	TRBJ2-7	TGTGCCACCAGCAGCATAGCGGGAGAGGGTTCCTACGAGCAGTACTTC	CATSSIAGEGSYEQYF
NA	TRBV2	NA	TRBJ1-2	TGTGCCAGCAGCGCCGTGGGCTACACCTTC	CASSAVGYTF
NA	TRBV28	TRBD1	TRBJ2-7	TGTGCCAGCAGTTCGACAGGGGGCATGGACTACGAGCAGTACTTC	CASSSTGGMDYEQYF
NA	TRBV19	NA	TRBJ1-6	TGTGCCAGCAACTTCGTTGGGGGGACCAGCTCACCCCTCCACTTT	CASNFVGGTSSPLHF
once	TRBV28	NA	TRBJ2-7	TGTGCCAGCAGCTTTGTTCCCTACTCGCGGGAGCAGTACTTC	CASSFVPYSREQYF